This T cell receptor beta chain was sequenced during a study of blood T cells in healthy people across ages (dated by TCRdb to the mid-2010s). For the wider study: In model experiments, roughly one uniquely barcoded TCR beta cDNA molecule per two T cells was captured by template switching. Using the same blood draw, the study looked at two additional independent replicas of 1 million unique cDNA reads for two donors, one aged 18 to 30 and the other aged 80 or older. To track age-related changes in TCR beta repertoire diversity, the study relied on deep sequencing normalized with unique cDNA molecular identifiers. Donors were grouped into four age groups: young (average 16 years), middle-aged (39), aged (around 60) and long-lived (just over 80). To avoid experimental bias, donors of different ages were distributed randomly across sequencing lanes. General conclusions and limits of the study: Since profiling was done on bulk unsorted PBMCs, naive and antigen-experienced compartments could not be conclusively compared. Because the CMV infection status of the donors was unknown, age-related changes in expanded clonotypes may potentially have been confounded. The percentage of naive T cells measured by flow cytometry correlated strongly with observed TCR beta diversity. As age increased, observed TCR beta diversity per million T cells dropped in a roughly linear way, and a significant reduction was already evident by age about 36. Compared with the aged group, the long-lived group had more naive CD4+ T cells, fewer expanded clones and increased TCR diversity, suggesting age selection. Estimates of total diversity based on one million sequenced T cells were considered lower bounds and underestimates.

This clonotype was observed a few times. It has no known antigen specificity. The record has no base qualities; no much larger clone is one base away. Library method: 5' RACE. Sequencing was performed on an Illumina HiSeq 2500. A second roughly 6 to 11 cycle PCR used a sample-barcoded 5' primer and a J-beta primer mix. A template-switch 5' adaptor carrying 12 random nucleotides introduced a unique molecular identifier onto each TCR beta cDNA molecule. Each sample yielded at least 3 million CDR3-containing paired-end reads. First-strand cDNA synthesis was performed from all RNA using the Mint cDNA synthesis kit, with priming by a TRBC-specific oligonucleotide. All cDNA was treated with uracil-DNA glycosylase and then went through a first 18-cycle PCR with the universal primers M1SS and BC2_uni_R. Turning to the authors' computational methods: For normalization, 1 million high-quality reads, each with a distinct molecular identifier, were randomly selected from each sample. Instead of being binned into consensus sequences, reads that shared molecular identifiers were thrown out. MiTCR, with a Q25 quality threshold and the strictest error-elimination algorithm, was used for CDR3 identification, clonotype clustering and error correction. A nonparametric unseen species model using Euler transformation provided a lower-bound estimate of total TCR beta diversity. TCRdb reprocessed the public reads (quality trimming at Q25 with fastp, clone calling with MiXCR) and kept in-frame beta chains. All rows with the same CDR3 protein become a single entry with the most common DNA and genes. TCRdb, not the original authors, processed these V and J calls. In all, the sample holds over 1,500,000 distinct CDR3 sequences, and less than 50% of those were seen once. The ten largest make up roughly 2% of the sample.

Donors were 39 systemically healthy Caucasian individuals from Russia aged roughly 6 to 100 years. Each donor gave ten milliliters of peripheral blood, drawn into EDTA-treated Vacutainer tubes. PBMCs were isolated by Ficoll-Paque density-gradient centrifugation, with at least 7 million obtained per sample. Trizol reagent was used to extract total RNA from PBMCs, with at least 5.5 micrograms per sample. Naive CD45RAhigh/CD27high T cell percentages were measured by flow cytometry on a PBMC aliquot from every donor. Looking up the germline V gene (reference sequence) yields CDR1 SEHNR and CDR2 FQNEAQ. The CDR3 spans 15 residues, from the cysteine through the phenylalanine. Only the CDR3 part of the read is kept: 45 bases, read in frame from the first base. A distance of 9 bases separates the germline ends of V and J, which lose 1 base and 0 bases respectively.

Sequenced input: blood. Recombination connected TRBV7-9 to TRBJ2-5, with no confidently assigned D gene. The TCR comes from a woman aged 40 to 49 in good health. The CDR3 amino acid sequence is: CASSLVQAYQETQYF. In nucleotides, the sequence is TGTGCCAGCAGCTTAGTTCAGGCCTACCAAGAGACCCAGTACTTC. The reference TRBV7-9 and TRBJ2-5 proteins fill in what lies around the CDR3, so the full variable domain reads DTGVSQNPRHKITKRGQNVTFRCDPISEHNRLYWYRQTLGQGPEFLTYFQNEAQLEKSRLLSDRFSAERPKGSFSTLEIQRTEQGDSAMYLCASSLVQAYQETQYFGPGTRLLVL.